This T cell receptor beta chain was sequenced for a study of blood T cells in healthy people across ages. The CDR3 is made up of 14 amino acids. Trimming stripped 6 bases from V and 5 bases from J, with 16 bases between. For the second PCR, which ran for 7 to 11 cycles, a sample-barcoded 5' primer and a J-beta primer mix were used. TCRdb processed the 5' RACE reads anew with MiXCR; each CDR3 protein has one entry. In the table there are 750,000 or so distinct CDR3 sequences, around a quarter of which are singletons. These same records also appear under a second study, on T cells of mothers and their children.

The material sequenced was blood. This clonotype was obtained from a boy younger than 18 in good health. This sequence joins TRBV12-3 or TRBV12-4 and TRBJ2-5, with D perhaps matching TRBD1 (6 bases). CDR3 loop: CASRAQGIRETQYF. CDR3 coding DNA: TGTGCCAGCAGGGCTCAGGGGATCCGTGAGACCCAGTACTTC.